The 23 T cell receptor beta chains in this list originate from one sample, sequenced in a study of blood T cell repertoires in COVID-19. The table came from immunoSEQ multiplex PCR; TCRdb's copy has only in-frame clones and leaves some out. The data contain about 180,000 clones, 84% of them seen just once; the ten biggest clones take up roughly 13%. Sequenced: peripheral blood. These receptors were taken from a man aged 18-30 years with active or convalescent COVID-19.

This chain joins TRBV9 and TRBJ2-3, with TRBD1 matching over 7 bases. Germline trimming cut 0 bases from V and 2 bases from J; bases unmatched to any gene: 3. This CDR3 spans 15 amino acids. The V gene's germline CDR1 is SGDLS and CDR2 YYNGEE. In DNA form, the CDR3 reads TGTGCCAGCAGCGTAGGGACAGGCAACACAGATACGCAGTATTTT. This sequence encodes CASSVGTGNTDTQYF.

The chain uses TRBV5-1 and TRBJ1-2; 7 nucleotides line up with TRBD1. V trimming: 2 bases; J trimming: 3 bases; junction bases outside the gene matches: 13. This CDR3 is built from 17 residues. CDR1 is SGHRS and CDR2 is YFSETQ in the germline V gene. The CDR3 protein is CASSLAPGAGGDYGYTF. DNA for the CDR3: TGCGCCAGCAGCTTAGCTCCCGGGGCAGGGGGTGACTATGGCTACACCTTC.

The gene calls are TRBV6-5 and TRBJ1-5; 8 nucleotides align to TRBD1. V shed 6 bases and J 6 bases; nucleotides not matched to a gene: 7. The CDR3 loop spans 14 amino acids. CDR1 MNHEY and CDR2 SVGAGI come from the germline V gene. The CDR3, as DNA: TGTGCCAGCAGGGACAGGGTAGAGGTTCAGCCCCAGCATTTT. This gives the protein CASRDRVEVQPQHF.

The genes are TRBV2 and TRBJ1-4; D gene ambiguous. CDR3 length equals 12 residues. The germline V and J ends were trimmed by 7 bases and 4 bases, with 7 bases remaining between them. Germline V lookup: CDR1 SNHLY, CDR2 FYNNEI. CDR3 nucleotides: TGTGCCAGCAATACGGTTAATGAAAAACTGTTTTTT. This translates into CASNTVNEKLFF.

V gene TRBV18 combines with J gene TRBJ2-4; TRBD1 matches 9 bases. Per the germline V gene, CDR1 is KGHSH and CDR2 is LQKENI. J lost 4 bases, V lost 2 bases, and 3 bases had no gene match. This CDR3 comprises 15 residues. CDR3: CASSPSGQGKNIQYF. As DNA, the CDR3 is TGTGCCAGCTCACCATCAGGACAGGGGAAAAACATTCAGTACTTC.

Turning to this clone: A read error may produce the germline difference seen at one junction end. This chain connects TRBV6-6 to TRBJ1-3; weak D call: TRBD1 (5 bases). The CDR3 extends over 13 amino acids. CDR1 and CDR2 from the germline V gene are MNHNY and SVGAGI (reference sequence). The CDR3 nucleotides are TGTGCCAGCAGTTACTCGACAGACCGGGTAAAGAATTTT. As protein: CASSYSTDRVKNF.

The rearrangement links TRBV18 to TRBJ2-1, with a tentative D call TRBD2 (7 bases). Trimming stripped 0 bases from V and 7 bases from J, with 16 bases between. CDR3 length: 16 residues. Per germline, CDR1 KGHSH and CDR2 LQKENI. CDR3 sequence: CASSPPAGGRRNEQFF. CDR3 nucleotides: TGTGCCAGCTCACCACCTGCCGGGGGGCGCCGGAATGAGCAGTTCTTC.

The chain uses TRBV15 and TRBJ2-3, with 9 positions matching TRBD2. Germline-derived CDR1 and CDR2 are LNHNV and YYDKDF (reference sequence). V shed 0 bases and J 1 base; nucleotides not matched to a gene: 5. The CDR3 consists of 17 residues. CDR3 bases: TGTGCCACCAGCAGAGAGCTGCGCGGGGGGGGCACAGATACGCAGTATTTT. Residues: CATSRELRGGGTDTQYF.

To note about this clone: At the DNA level, this CDR3 is encoded by other sequences in the same sample as well. The chain is built from TRBV7-8 and TRBJ2-2; D remains ambiguous. The CDR3 is made up of 15 amino acids. The germline V gene encodes CDR1 SGHVS and CDR2 FQNEAQ. Trimming removed 1 base from V and 0 bases from J, with 6 bases in between. The CDR3 coding sequence is TGTGCCAGCAGCTTAGTAAGCGCGAACACCGGGGAGCTGTTTTTT. This codes for CASSLVSANTGELFF.

The chain is built from TRBV11-3 and TRBJ2-3, with 9 positions matching TRBD2. J gave up 1 base and V 6 bases, and 5 bases lay outside the gene matches. This CDR3 contains 15 residues. Germline CDR1 and CDR2: SGHNT and YENEEA. This CDR3 reads CASSFTSGRTDTQYF. In DNA form, the CDR3 reads TGTGCCAGCAGTTTTACTAGCGGGCGCACAGATACGCAGTATTTT.

A single count supports this clone. The chain couples TRBV7-2 to TRBJ2-3; TRBD2 matches at 11 bases. Losses at the gene ends were 1 base for V and 7 bases for J; bases not matched to a gene: 4. Germline V gene lookup returns CDR1 SGHTA and CDR2 FQGNSA. This CDR3 comprises 15 residues. CDR3 amino acids: CASSLGTSGSYTQYF. The DNA for the CDR3 is TGTGCCAGCAGCTTAGGGACTAGCGGGTCTTATACGCAGTATTTT.

The J gene is TRBJ2-3, the V gene TRBV5-1; tentative D call: TRBD1 (5 bases). Germline V gives CDR1 SGHRS, CDR2 YFSETQ. The CDR3 has 16 residues. Trimming pared 4 bases from V and 0 bases from J, leaving 15 bases between. The CDR3 reads CASSPGQYRSTDTQYF. CDR3 nucleotides: TGCGCCAGCAGCCCCGGCCAGTACAGGAGCACAGATACGCAGTATTTT.

The genes are TRBV20-1 and TRBJ2-5; tentative D call: TRBD2 (7 bases). The V end was cut by 0 bases, the J end by 10 bases, with 9 bases between. The germline CDR1 and CDR2 sequences are DFQATT and SNEGSKA (reference sequence). The CDR3 contains 11 residues. For the CDR3, the DNA is TGCAGTGCTAGAGATAGGGGGGGCCAGTACTTC. Amino acid sequence: CSARDRGGQYF.

J is TRBJ1-2 and V is TRBV10-2, with 9 bases fitting TRBD1. J was trimmed by 4 bases and V by 10 bases; bases with no gene match: 10. Germline CDR1 WSHSY, CDR2 SAAADI. This CDR3 spans 14 amino acids. The CDR3 here is CATWGLTGGYGYTF. As DNA, the CDR3 is TGCGCCACCTGGGGACTGACAGGGGGCTATGGCTACACCTTC.

This clone was seen a handful of times. The rearrangement joins TRBV5-1 to TRBJ2-1; TRBD1 agrees at 8 bases. This CDR3 contains 14 residues. V shed 5 bases and J 3 bases; nucleotides not matched to a gene: 4. Germline CDR1 reads SGHRS; CDR2 reads YFSETQ. The CDR3 loop is CASRVTGDYNEQFF. DNA of the CDR3: TGCGCCAGCAGAGTGACAGGGGACTACAATGAGCAGTTCTTC.

The rearrangement links TRBV28 to TRBJ2-6; tentative D call: TRBD2 (6 bases). This CDR3 is 21 amino acids long. Trimming stripped 5 bases from V and 2 bases from J, with 28 bases between. The germline V gene has CDR1 MDHEN and CDR2 SYDVKM. The CDR3 bases are TGTGCCAGCAGTGCCTACCTCACTCGGGCGGGGATACTTCCTGGGGCCAACGTCCTGACTTTC. Translated: CASSAYLTRAGILPGANVLTF.

The chain carries TRBV15 and TRBJ2-5, with 7 bases aligning to TRBD2. Germline V gene data show CDR1 as LNHNV and CDR2 as YYDKDF (reference sequence). The CDR3 is 18 residues long. Trimming removed 0 bases from V and 5 bases from J; junction bases left unmatched: 15. The CDR3 reads CATSRDGGGRARRETQYF. DNA of the CDR3: TGTGCCACCAGCAGAGATGGTGGAGGGAGGGCCCGCCGGGAGACCCAGTACTTC.

CDR3 nucleotides: TGCAGCGTTGAAGAGTCAGTGACGGGTTACGAGCAGTACTTC. Protein: CSVEESVTGYEQYF. The rearrangement joins TRBV29-1 to TRBJ2-7; D is ambiguous. The CDR3 spans 14 residues. Germline-derived CDR1 and CDR2 are SQVTM and ANQGSEA. V shed 0 bases and J shed 4 bases, with 13 bases lying between them.

The chain employs TRBV9 and TRBJ2-1, with 16 bases lining up with TRBD2. V lost 0 bases, J lost 2 bases, and 5 bases stayed unmatched. Germline V gene data show CDR1 as SGDLS and CDR2 as YYNGEE. CDR3 size: 19 residues. In DNA form, the CDR3 reads TGTGCCAGCAGCGTAGATGGGACTAGCGGGGGGGCCGCCTACAATGAGCAGTTCTTC. This encodes CASSVDGTSGGAAYNEQFF.

The chain carries TRBV2 and TRBJ2-1; 13 bases agree with TRBD2. The germline gives CDR1 SNHLY, CDR2 FYNNEI. V was clipped by 8 bases and J by 7 bases; unmatched bases: 5. There are 14 residues in the CDR3. The CDR3 here is CASARTSGGNEQFF. The CDR3 DNA follows: TGTGCCAGCGCCCGGACTAGCGGGGGAAATGAGCAGTTCTTC. The full variable domain, completed using reference TRBV2 and TRBJ2-1, is EPEVTQTPSHQVTQMGQEVILRCVPISNHLYFYWYRQILGQKVEFLVSFYNNEISEKSEIFDDQFSVERPDGSNFTLKIRSTKLEDSAMYFCASARTSGGNEQFFGPGTRLTVL.

V gene TRBV6-6 combines with J gene TRBJ1-1; TRBD1 agrees at 9 bases. With 5 bases clipped from V and 0 bases from J, the junction kept 10 bases outside the gene matches. This CDR3 has 17 residues. Per germline, CDR1 MNHNY and CDR2 SVGAGI (reference sequence). Here the CDR3 DNA reads TGTGCCAGCAGTCCTACCGACAGGGGGACAATGAACACTGAAGCTTTCTTT. Residues: CASSPTDRGTMNTEAFF.

This clone was counted a few times. The chain carries TRBV27 and TRBJ2-2, with TRBD1 matching 10 bases. Germline V gene data show CDR1 as MNHEY and CDR2 as SMNVEV (reference sequence). After removal of 4 bases from V and 3 bases from J, the junction contained 2 bases not matched to a gene. The CDR3 runs 15 residues. The CDR3 DNA sequence: TGTGCCAGCAGTTCGGGACAGGGGTACACCGGGGAGCTGTTTTTT. Its protein is CASSSGQGYTGELFF.

On this clone itself: Other DNA sequences in this specimen translate into the identical CDR3. The chain recombines TRBV28 with TRBJ1-1, with D perhaps TRBD1 (5 bases). The CDR3 spans 14 residues. Looked up from germline, CDR1 is MDHEN and CDR2 is SYDVKM. The germline V and J ends were trimmed by 0 bases and 0 bases, with 5 bases remaining between them. CDR3 protein: CASSLWTVNTEAFF. The CDR3 DNA is TGTGCCAGCAGTTTATGGACAGTGAACACTGAAGCTTTCTTT.